What follows are 11 T cell receptor beta chains derived from one specimen sequenced in a study of human T cells and chemical hapten exposure. Time point reported: patch test 3, about 24 weeks after DPC sensitization. The treatment here: therapeutic diphenylcyclopropenone sensitization with weekly scalp DPC. TCRdb reprocessed the RACE reads with MiXCR, giving one entry per CDR3 protein. The sample shows about 190,000 distinct CDR3 sequences, about 25% of them seen only once. Sequences were derived from whole blood, sampled in connection with sensitization to the hapten diphenylcyclopropenone (DPC). The receptors shown here come from a woman aged 40 to 50 with alopecia areata. Some clones in this sample may be carry-over from other donors' samples.

CDR3 DNA: TGTGCCAGCAGCTTAAGGACAGGCCCCTACAATCAGCCCCAGCATTTT. Amino acids: CASSLRTGPYNQPQHF. The V gene is TRBV7-2, the J gene TRBJ1-5, with 7 bases aligning to TRBD1. CDR3 length equals 16 residues. Germline trimming cut 2 bases from V and 3 bases from J; bases unmatched to any gene: 7. Per the germline V gene, CDR1 is SGHTA and CDR2 is FQGNSA.

In this sample, this clonotype turned up a few times. The chain combines TRBV9 with TRBJ2-3; D remains ambiguous. Germline CDR1 SGDLS, CDR2 YYNGEE. This CDR3 is 14 amino acids long. V was clipped by 2 bases and J by 0 bases, with 7 bases between them. The CDR3, as DNA: TGTGCCAGCAGCGTGGCCGGGAGCACAGATACGCAGTATTTT. This translates into CASSVAGSTDTQYF.

The rearrangement joins TRBV27 to TRBJ2-7; D perhaps matches TRBD2 (5 bases). The germline CDR1 and CDR2 sequences are MNHEY and SMNVEV (reference sequence). The CDR3 is 18 residues long. V was shortened by 0 bases and J by 2 bases, with 20 bases between the two germline ends. The CDR3 DNA follows: TGTGCCAGCAGTTTATCCGCCCCGCGGGCTCCGTATGCCTACGAGCAGTACTTC. Residues: CASSLSAPRAPYAYEQYF.

The CDR3 DNA follows: TGTGCCAGCATGACGGACAGGGGAGCGGGTCAGCCCCAGCATTTT. This encodes CASMTDRGAGQPQHF. The V gene is TRBV2, the J gene TRBJ1-5; TRBD1 agrees at 9 bases. The J segment lost 6 bases and the V segment lost 7 bases, leaving 10 bases of the junction unmatched. Germline CDR1 and CDR2: SNHLY and FYNNEI. The CDR3 spans 15 residues.

The CDR3 DNA sequence: TGTGCCAGCAGTACACGGACTAGCGCAAGAACCGGGGAGCTGTTTTTT. This gives the protein CASSTRTSARTGELFF. This chain links TRBV27 with TRBJ2-2; 9 nucleotides agree with TRBD2. The ends lost 5 bases at V and 5 bases at J; junction bases unmatched: 9. Germline CDR1 is MNHEY and CDR2 is SMNVEV (reference sequence). The CDR3 consists of 16 residues.

This rearrangement joins TRBV28 to TRBJ2-5, with 14 bases matching TRBD2. Trimming removed 5 bases from V and 6 bases from J; junction bases left unmatched: 8. This CDR3 region has 16 residues. Germline values: CDR1 MDHEN, CDR2 SYDVKM. CDR3 amino acids: CASSTPGLAGVKTQYF. The CDR3 region has the DNA TGTGCCAGCAGTACTCCGGGACTAGCGGGAGTGAAGACCCAGTACTTC.

DNA of the CDR3: TGTGCCAGCAGCTTAGGCAGGAGGAGTAGAGAGCAGTACTTC. This sequence encodes CASSLGRRSREQYF. The V gene is TRBV7-2, the J gene TRBJ2-7, with D possibly TRBD2 on 5 matching bases. V gave up 1 base and J gave up 7 bases, with 14 bases separating them. The CDR3 spans 14 residues. CDR1 SGHTA and CDR2 FQGNSA come from the germline V gene.

In this sample, this clonotype turned up a few times. This sequence joins TRBV6-2 or TRBV6-3 and TRBJ1-1; the D is unclear. The CDR3 runs to 13 residues. In germline, CDR1 is MNHEY, CDR2 SVGEGT. Trimming took off 0 bases at V and 11 bases at J, with 13 bases between the two ends. This chain's CDR3 is CASSYSSPLVAFF. The CDR3 DNA reads as TGTGCCAGCAGTTACTCGTCCCCCCTTGTCGCTTTCTTT.

The rearrangement links TRBV7-9 to TRBJ2-7; maybe TRBD2 (5 bases). This CDR3 contains 13 residues. The V end lost 5 bases, the J end lost 7 bases, and 15 bases lay between the germline ends. The V gene's germline CDR1 is SEHNR and CDR2 FQNEAQ (reference sequence). CDR3 bases: TGTGCCAGCAGCCCCAGCGGCCCGGGAGAGCAGTACTTC. This codes for CASSPSGPGEQYF.

This clonotype has just a few counts. V gene TRBV11-2 combines with J gene TRBJ2-2, with D unresolved. Germline values: CDR1 SGHAT, CDR2 FQNNGV. V lost 6 bases and J lost 6, with 11 bases in between. The CDR3 spans 13 residues. In DNA, the CDR3 is TGTGCCAGCAGTCTAGTTGTGGCCGGGGAGCTGTTTTTT. Amino acid sequence: CASSLVVAGELFF.

This clonotype occurred once. V is TRBV7-2 and J is TRBJ2-2; D might be TRBD1 (6 bases). With 6 bases removed from V and 3 bases from J, the gap between germline ends came to 14 bases. Per germline, CDR1 SGHTA and CDR2 FQGNSA. The CDR3 contains 15 residues. CDR3 sequence (DNA): TGTGCCAGCAGATCCACAGGGCCCTACACCGGGGAGCTGTTTTTT. Translation gives CASRSTGPYTGELFF.